Below, 2 T cell receptor beta chains from the same sample are listed, as sequenced in a study of PD-L1 blockade in urothelial cancer. Data came from immunoSEQ multiplex PCR; TCRdb stores just in-frame clones and leaves some out. Among 70,000 to 100,000 clones listed, roughly 84% were seen once. Time point in this sample: pretreatment peripheral blood. The starting material was PBMCs, obtained around atezolizumab (anti-PD-L1) treatment. Receptors originate from a man in his 60s with urothelial cancer.

In nucleotides, the CDR3 is TGTGCCAGCAGCTTGGCTGGGAACAGGCCTAATGAAAAACTGTTTTTT. As protein: CASSLAGNRPNEKLFF. The rearrangement links TRBV5-6 to TRBJ1-4; tentatively, D is TRBD1 (5 bases). Trimming pared 0 bases from V and 3 bases from J, leaving 12 bases between. Germline V CDR1 and CDR2: SGHDT, YYEEEE. The CDR3 has 16 residues. The full variable domain, completed using reference TRBV5-6 and TRBJ1-4, is DAGVTQSPTHLIKTRGQQVTLRCSPKSGHDTVSWYQQALGQGPQFIFQYYEEEERQRGNFPDRFSGHQFPNYSSELNVNALLLGDSALYLCASSLAGNRPNEKLFFGSGTQLSVL.

The chain uses TRBV7-2 and TRBJ1-6; TRBD1 is a possible D gene (5 bases). The germline V and J ends were trimmed by 2 bases and 9 bases, with 17 bases remaining between them. The CDR3 spans 16 residues. CDR1 is SGHTA, CDR2 FQGNSA, per germline. In DNA form, the CDR3 reads TGTGCCAGCAGCTTAAACTTTTGGCAGGGACTTTCACCCCTCCACTTT. It codes for CASSLNFWQGLSPLHF.